This T cell receptor (beta chain) derives from a study of T cell changes during pregnancy in multiple sclerosis. V gave up 7 bases and J gave up 2 bases; unmatched junction bases: 7. In germline, CDR1 is SQVTM, CDR2 ANQGSEA. This CDR3 is 13 amino acids long. Assay: immunoSEQ multiplex PCR; the TCRdb copy retains only in-frame clones and omits some. The data contain about 69,000 clones, roughly 88% of them singletons. Sequencing was performed on peripheral blood, taken in the third trimester of pregnancy. The source is a female donor with multiple sclerosis, enrolled in a pregnancy study. V gene TRBV29-1 combines with J gene TRBJ1-1; the match to TRBD1 covers 7 bases. CDR3 sequence: CSATGQQNTEAFF. CDR3 nucleotides: TGCAGCGCCACGGGACAGCAAAACACTGAAGCTTTCTTT.